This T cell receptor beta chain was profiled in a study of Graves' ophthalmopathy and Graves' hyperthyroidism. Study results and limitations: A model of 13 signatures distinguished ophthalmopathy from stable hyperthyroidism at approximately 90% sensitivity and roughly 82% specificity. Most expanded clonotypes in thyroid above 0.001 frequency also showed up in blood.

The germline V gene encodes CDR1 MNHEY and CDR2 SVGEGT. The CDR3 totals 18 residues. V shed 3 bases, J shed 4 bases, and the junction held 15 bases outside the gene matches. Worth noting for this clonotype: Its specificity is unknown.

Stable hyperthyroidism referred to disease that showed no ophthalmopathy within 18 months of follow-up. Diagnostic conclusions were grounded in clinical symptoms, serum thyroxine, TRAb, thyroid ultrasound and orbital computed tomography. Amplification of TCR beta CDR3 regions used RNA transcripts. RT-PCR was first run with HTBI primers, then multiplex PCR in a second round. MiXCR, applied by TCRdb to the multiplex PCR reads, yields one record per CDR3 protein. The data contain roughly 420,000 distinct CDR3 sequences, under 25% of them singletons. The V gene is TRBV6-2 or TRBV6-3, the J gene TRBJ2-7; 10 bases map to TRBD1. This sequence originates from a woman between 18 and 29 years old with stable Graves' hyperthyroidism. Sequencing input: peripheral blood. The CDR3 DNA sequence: TGTGCCAGCAGTTATAGTCCCACTGGACAGGGGGGTTTATACGAGCAGTACTTC. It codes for CASSYSPTGQGGLYEQYF.